This T cell receptor beta chain appears in the sequencing data of a study of T cell clonality in common variable immunodeficiency. The study, taken as a whole, reports: In common variable immunodeficiency, TCR beta chains reportedly carried fewer deletions and N-nucleotide insertions.

Deletions cut 0 bases from V and 6 bases from J, with 2 bases between. The CDR3 runs 11 residues. Looked up from germline, CDR1 is GTSNPN and CDR2 is SVGIG (reference sequence). This clone was found a few times. The antigen remains undetermined. Read sequence stops 3 residues before the CDR3 end, and the germline J gene provides the missing end. Measured with immunoSEQ multiplex PCR; TCRdb has only the in-frame clones, and not every one. The profile covers about 35,000 clones, none occurring a single time. Material: peripheral blood mononuclear cells. The clonotype comes from a person aged 18 to 70 in good health. V usage is TRBV30 and J usage is TRBJ1-4; D remains unclear. CDR3 sequence: CAWSVDEKLFF. The CDR3 DNA, read in part, is TGTGCCTGGAGTGTCGATGAAAAA.